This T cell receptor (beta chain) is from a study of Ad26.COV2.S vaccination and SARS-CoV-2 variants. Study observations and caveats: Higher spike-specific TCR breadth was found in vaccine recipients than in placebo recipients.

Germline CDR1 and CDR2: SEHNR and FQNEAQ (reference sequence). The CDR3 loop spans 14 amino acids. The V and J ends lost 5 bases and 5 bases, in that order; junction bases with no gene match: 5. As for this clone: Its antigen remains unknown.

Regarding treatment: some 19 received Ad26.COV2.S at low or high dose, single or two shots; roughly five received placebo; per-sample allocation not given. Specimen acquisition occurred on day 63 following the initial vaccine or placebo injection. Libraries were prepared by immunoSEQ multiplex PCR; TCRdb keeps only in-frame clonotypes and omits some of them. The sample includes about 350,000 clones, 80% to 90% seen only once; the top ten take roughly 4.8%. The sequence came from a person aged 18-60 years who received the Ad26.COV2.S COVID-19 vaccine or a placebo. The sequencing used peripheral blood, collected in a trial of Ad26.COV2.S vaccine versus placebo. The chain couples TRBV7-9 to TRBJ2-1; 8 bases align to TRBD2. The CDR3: CASSDSGKNNEQFF. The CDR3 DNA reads TGTGCCAGCAGCGATAGCGGGAAAAACAATGAGCAGTTCTTC.